One and the same sample provided the 11 T cell receptor beta chains below, sequenced in a study of blood T cell repertoires in COVID-19. Sequencing used immunoSEQ multiplex PCR; TCRdb keeps in-frame clones, though not all of them. The top ten hold around 2.3% of the sample, which has 250,000 or so clones, around 90% seen once. Input material: peripheral blood. Receptors were obtained from a woman aged 55-75 years with COVID-19, enrolled during active disease.

The chain has TRBV14 and TRBJ1-5; D ambiguous. Deletions cut 2 bases from V and 3 bases from J, with 5 bases between. The germline CDR1 and CDR2 sequences are SGHDN and FVKESK. This CDR3 contains 13 residues. The CDR3 DNA is TGTGCCAGCAGCCAATCTATCAATCAGCCCCAGCATTTT. It encodes CASSQSINQPQHF.

The V gene is TRBV15, the J gene TRBJ2-1, with 7 bases matching TRBD1. CDR3 length equals 15 residues. V was pared by 3 bases and J by 8 bases, with 10 bases of the junction left unmatched. CDR1 is LNHNV and CDR2 is YYDKDF in the germline V gene (reference sequence). The CDR3 DNA is TGTGCCACCAGCAGGGCCGGGACAGTTACCGATGAGCAGTTCTTC. Amino acid sequence: CATSRAGTVTDEQFF.

The V call is TRBV6-5, the J call TRBJ1-1; no reliable D call. The CDR3 sequence is 12 residues long. Trimming removed 7 bases from V and 6 bases from J, with 12 bases in between. Per germline, CDR1 MNHEY and CDR2 SVGAGI. CDR3 nucleotide sequence: TGTGCCAGCATTAACTCACGCGCTGAAGCTTTCTTT. This codes for CASINSRAEAFF.

The chain has TRBV6-1 and TRBJ1-2; perhaps TRBD1 as D (6 bases). This CDR3 contains 16 residues. CDR1 and CDR2 from the germline V gene are MNHNS and SASEGT. Trimming removed 0 bases at V and 4 bases at J, with 15 bases between. CDR3 region: CASSEALGGGRYGYTF. CDR3 nucleotide sequence: TGTGCCAGCAGTGAAGCGCTAGGGGGGGGACGCTATGGCTACACCTTC.

V and J are TRBV27 and TRBJ2-2; D unclear. The CDR3 covers 13 residues. Deletions cut 0 bases from V and 4 bases from J, with 3 bases between. Germline V gene sequence: CDR1 MNHEY, CDR2 SMNVEV (reference sequence). CDR3 nucleotides: TGTGCCAGCAGTTTATCGGCCACCGGGGAGCTGTTTTTT. It yields the protein CASSLSATGELFF.

This sequence joins TRBV5-6 and TRBJ1-5, with a possible D match to TRBD1 (6 bases). Trimming cost V 4 bases and J 2 bases, with 16 bases left between them. This CDR3 has 16 residues. The germline CDR1 and CDR2 sequences are SGHDT and YYEEEE. The CDR3 reads CASSLRLGGRNQPQHF. CDR3 nucleotides: TGTGCCAGCAGCCTACGACTGGGGGGGCGCAATCAGCCCCAGCATTTT.

The genes are TRBV3-1 (or the pseudogene TRBV3-2) and TRBJ2-5, with D perhaps TRBD1 (6 bases). The CDR3 runs to 14 residues. Deletions cut 3 bases from V and 2 bases from J, with 10 bases between. Germline CDR1 is LGHDT and CDR2 is YNNKEL (reference sequence). In DNA, the CDR3 is TGTGCCAGCAGCCATTGGACAGATCAAGAGACCCAGTACTTC. Protein sequence: CASSHWTDQETQYF.

The chain combines TRBV18 with TRBJ1-2; D remains unclear. The CDR3 is 14 residues long. The germline gives CDR1 KGHSH, CDR2 LQKENI. V gave up 2 bases and J gave up 4 bases, with 11 bases separating them. The CDR3 DNA is TGTGCCAGCTCACCAAGCACAGTGAGCTATGGCTACACCTTC. Its protein is CASSPSTVSYGYTF.

This chain joins TRBV6-5 and TRBJ1-1, with D possibly TRBD1 on 6 matching bases. This CDR3 is built from 12 residues. Trimming left V 4 bases short and J 10 bases short, with 13 bases between. Germline CDR1 MNHEY, CDR2 SVGAGI. In DNA form, the CDR3 reads TGTGCCAGCAGTTTACAGGGTAGGGTAGCTTTCTTT. Encoded protein: CASSLQGRVAFF.

This chain links TRBV25-1 with TRBJ1-2, with D possibly TRBD1 on 6 matching bases. The germline V and J ends were trimmed by 3 bases and 4 bases, with 12 bases remaining between them. Germline V gene lookup returns CDR1 MGHDK and CDR2 SYGVNS. The CDR3 extends over 14 amino acids. CDR3 amino acids: CASSETGAVYGYTF. The CDR3 DNA is TGTGCCAGCAGTGAGACAGGAGCGGTCTATGGCTACACCTTC.

The CDR3 sequence: CASSSLTGPTFF. The CDR3 DNA reads as TGTGCCAGCAGCTCTTTGACAGGGCCCACTTTCTTT. The V call is TRBV7-7, the J call TRBJ1-1; 7 nucleotides match TRBD1. Germline values: CDR1 SSHAT, CDR2 FNYEAQ (reference sequence). The CDR3 consists of 12 residues. V lost 4 bases to trimming and J lost 12 bases; unmatched junction nucleotides: 8.